The 10 T cell receptor beta chains reported below all come from one sample, sequenced in a study of breast tumors, draining lymph nodes, adjacent tissues. Via MiXCR, TCRdb re-called the multiplex PCR reads, giving one row per CDR3 protein. The repertoire consists of 50,000 to 65,000 distinct CDR3 sequences, with roughly 40% occurring once and the leading ten covering 8% to 11%. Sequencing was carried out using breast tumor tissue. All receptors come from a female donor with breast cancer. Some clones in this sample may be carry-over from other donors' samples.

This clonotype has a count of ten or more. The chain has TRBV20-1 and TRBJ2-7; TRBD2 matches 11 bases. The CDR3 is made up of 16 amino acids. Germline CDR1 is DFQATT and CDR2 is SNEGSKA (reference sequence). V gave up 5 bases and J gave up 6 bases; unmatched junction bases: 15. CDR3 residues: CSAPRVAGGRLGEQYF. The CDR3, as DNA: TGCAGTGCTCCCAGGGTAGCGGGAGGGCGCTTGGGCGAGCAGTACTTC.

As to this clonotype: Because the CDR3's place on the DNA is in doubt, the DNA is left out and the CDR3 is given as listed by TCRdb. The chain joins TRBV29-1 to TRBJ1-2. From germline, CDR1 is SQVTM and CDR2 ANQGSEA. The length of the CDR3 is 13 amino acids, counting both ends. CDR3: CSVEQGGGYGCTF.

In its sample, this clonotype was seen a few times. A much larger clonotype is one base distant, so this may be a read error. CDR3 amino acids: CASSHSSGSEQFF. The CDR3 DNA reads as TGTGCCAGCAGTCACTCTAGCGGGAGTGAGCAGTTCTTC. The chain joins TRBV6-6 to TRBJ2-1; TRBD2 matches 10 bases. The CDR3 length is 13 residues. Germline CDR1 and CDR2: MNHNY and SVGAGI (reference sequence).

This clonotype was counted ten times or more. The V and J genes are TRBV7-2 and TRBJ1-2; D unclear. The V end was cut by 0 bases, the J end by 4 bases, with 12 bases between. This CDR3 is built from 15 residues. Looked up from germline, CDR1 is SGHTA and CDR2 is FQGNSA. DNA of the CDR3: TGTGCCAGCAGCTTAGCGCCCGGGCTCGGCTATGGCTACACCTTC. Residues: CASSLAPGLGYGYTF. Full variable domain (missing parts from reference TRBV7-2 and TRBJ1-2): GAGVSQSPSNKVTEKGKDVELRCDPISGHTALYWYRQSLGQGLEFLIYFQGNSAPDKSGLPSDRFSAERTGGSVSTLTIQRTQQEDSAVYLCASSLAPGLGYGYTFGSGTRLTVV.

This clonotype was seen many times. The chain is built from TRBV28 and TRBJ1-5; the D is unclear. V was cut by 10 bases and J by 3 bases, with 13 bases left in between. This CDR3 region has 13 residues. Germline V CDR1 and CDR2: MDHEN, SYDVKM. As DNA, the CDR3 is TGTGCCATCCGACAAGATCCCAATCAGCCCCAGCATTTT. This encodes CAIRQDPNQPQHF.

There are many counts of this clonotype. The chain couples TRBV5-1 to TRBJ2-1; D gene unclear. The CDR3 extends over 14 amino acids. CDR1 and CDR2 (germline): SGHRS, YFSETQ. Deletions cut 0 bases from V and 0 bases from J, with 4 bases between. The CDR3 DNA follows: TGCGCCAGCAGCTTGGACTCCTCCTACAATGAGCAGTTCTTC. It yields the protein CASSLDSSYNEQFF. The full variable domain, in which reference TRBV5-1 and TRBJ2-1 provide the parts outside the CDR3, is KAGVTQTPRYLIKTRGQQVTLSCSPISGHRSVSWYQQTPGQGLQFLFEYFSETQRNKGNFPGRFSGRQFSNSRSEMNVSTLELGDSALYLCASSLDSSYNEQFFGPGTRLTVL.

This clonotype has at least ten counts. The J gene is TRBJ2-7, the V gene TRBV6-1, with unresolved D. Per the germline V gene, CDR1 is MNHNS and CDR2 is SASEGT. There are 14 residues in the CDR3. The germline V and J ends were trimmed by 6 bases and 3 bases, with 15 bases remaining between them. The CDR3 DNA follows: TGTGCCAGCAGCCTTTCTGGTCTCGTCTACGAGCAGTACTTC. It encodes CASSLSGLVYEQYF.

This clonotype was picked up many times. V gene TRBV14 combines with J gene TRBJ1-2; D unclear. CDR3 length: 13 amino acids. Germline CDR1 reads SGHDN; CDR2 reads FVKESK. Trimming removed 4 bases from V and 5 bases from J, with 11 bases in between. The CDR3, as DNA: TGTGCCAGCAGCCGAGTTAGGGATTATGGCTACACCTTC. Translating gives CASSRVRDYGYTF.

Concerning this clonotype itself: A much more abundant neighbour one base away suggests this may be a read error. The chain combines TRBV5-4 with TRBJ2-7, with D perhaps assigned TRBD1 or TRBD2 (5 bases each). Germline V lookup: CDR1 SGHNT, CDR2 YYREEE (reference sequence). This CDR3 is 14 amino acids long. The CDR3 DNA is TGTGTCAGCAGCAAGAGGGGTACCTCCTACGAGCAGTACTTC. As protein: CVSSKRGTSYEQYF.

The chain links TRBV2 to TRBJ2-3; tentatively, D is TRBD1 (5 bases). V lost 4 bases and J 4 bases, leaving 15 bases between the germline ends. Germline assignment: CDR1 SNHLY and CDR2 FYNNEI. The CDR3 covers 15 residues. CDR3 sequence reads: CASSGSGRAPDTQYF. CDR3 coding DNA: TGTGCCAGCAGTGGTTCCGGCAGGGCCCCAGATACGCAGTATTTT.